This T cell receptor (beta chain) originates from a study of blood T cell repertoires in COVID-19. The wider study: The study drew acute and convalescent COVID-19 samples from the United States, Italy and Spain.

Original data processing: Amplified reference gene primers provided the basis for estimating nucleated cell counts. Sequencing was performed with immunoSEQ multiplex PCR; in TCRdb, only in-frame clones are kept and a portion is missing. That table gives V, J and clone size, and the DNA gave D and trimming. The sample lists 35,000 to 50,000 clones, about 79% occurring once. Germline loops: CDR1 MNHEY, CDR2 SMNVEV (reference sequence). This CDR3 spans 13 amino acids. V was pared by 8 bases and J by 3 bases, with 11 bases between. The clonotype comes from a human donor with acute or convalescent COVID-19. The donor label of this sample is uncertain. V gene TRBV27 combines with J gene TRBJ2-1, with D tentatively TRBD2 (6 bases). Sequencing input: peripheral blood. CDR3 residues: CASDRDFYNEQFF. The DNA for the CDR3 is TGTGCCAGCGACCGGGACTTCTACAATGAGCAGTTCTTC.